This entry lists 20 T cell receptor beta chains sequenced from one sample in a study of CD8+ T cells in alopecia areata. Extracted RNA was reverse transcribed into cDNA, the sequencing template. This table comes from immunoSEQ multiplex PCR, and its TCRdb copy is limited to in-frame clones, with some not included. The table records approximately 61,000 clones, about 96% of them present only once. The sequenced sample was CD8+ T cells sorted from blood, obtained at week 0. These receptors originate from a human donor with alopecia areata.

The V and J genes are TRBV5-1 and TRBJ1-2; unclear D gene. Germline V gene sequence: CDR1 SGHRS, CDR2 YFSETQ. CDR3 length: 13 residues. The V end was cut by 3 bases, the J end by 7 bases, with 13 bases between. In nucleotides, the CDR3 is TGCGCCAGCAGCTCGCCTGGATATGCTGGCTACACCTTC. Residues: CASSSPGYAGYTF. The variable domain in full, completed from reference TRBV5-1 and TRBJ1-2, reads KAGVTQTPRYLIKTRGQQVTLSCSPISGHRSVSWYQQTPGQGLQFLFEYFSETQRNKGNFPGRFSGRQFSNSRSEMNVSTLELGDSALYLCASSSPGYAGYTFGSGTRLTVV.

The genes are TRBV29-1 and TRBJ2-5; D gene unclear. Germline lookup yields CDR1 SQVTM and CDR2 ANQGSEA. The V end was cut by 8 bases, the J end by 0 bases, with 7 bases between. This CDR3 is built from 11 residues. The CDR3 is CSSGNQETQYF. CDR3 nucleotides: TGCAGCTCTGGGAACCAAGAGACCCAGTACTTC.

This rearrangement joins TRBV4-3 to TRBJ2-7; D is possibly TRBD2 (6 bases). This CDR3 is 13 amino acids long. CDR1 and CDR2 from the germline V gene are LGHNA and YSLEER. V was pared by 0 bases and J by 7 bases, with 10 bases between. The CDR3 nucleotides are TGCGCCAGCAGCCAAGATACTAGCTTGGAGCAGTACTTC. Its protein product is CASSQDTSLEQYF.

The J gene is TRBJ2-7, the V gene TRBV5-5; 9 bases are a match to TRBD2. Looked up from germline, CDR1 is SGHKS and CDR2 is YYEKEE (reference sequence). V trimming: 0 bases; J trimming: 2 bases; junction bases outside the gene matches: 3. The CDR3 runs 15 residues. This CDR3 is CASSLGLAGTYEQYF. For the CDR3, the DNA is TGTGCCAGCAGCTTGGGGCTAGCGGGAACCTACGAGCAGTACTTC.

The chain joins TRBV4-3 to TRBJ2-3; 7 nucleotides match TRBD2. In germline, CDR1 is LGHNA, CDR2 YSLEER. The V gene end was trimmed by 0 bases and the J gene end by 3 bases; junction bases not matched to a gene: 12. CDR3 length equals 18 residues. The CDR3 coding sequence is TGCGCCAGCAGCCAAGAGGGATCGGGGGGTCCCCAAACAGATACGCAGTATTTT. It encodes CASSQEGSGGPQTDTQYF.

The chain has TRBV27 and TRBJ2-5, with TRBD1 identical over 11 bases. The J call may be in error: the DNA end matches TRBJ2-7 better. Germline V gene data show CDR1 as MNHEY and CDR2 as SMNVEV (reference sequence). The length of the CDR3 is 14 residues. This CDR3 reads CASIAKDRGHEQYF. The CDR3 nucleotides read TGTGCCAGCATCGCTAAGGACAGGGGGCACGAGCAGTACTTC.

This clone has a single count. The DNA of the CDR3 is TGCGCCAGCAGCCAAGATTTTCCGCAAGGCCCAGGTGGCTACACCTTC. As protein: CASSQDFPQGPGGYTF. The V call is TRBV4-1, the J call TRBJ1-2; no definite D call. The V gene's germline CDR1 is MGHRA and CDR2 YSYEKL. Between the trimmed V and J ends, which lost 0 bases and 7 bases, there was a span of 18 bases. This CDR3 has 16 amino acids.

The V and J genes are TRBV7-9 and TRBJ2-6; 8 bases match TRBD1. J gave up 2 bases and V 4 bases, and 10 bases lay outside the gene matches. From germline, CDR1 is SEHNR and CDR2 FQNEAQ (reference sequence). The CDR3 runs to 18 residues. The CDR3 nucleotides are TGTGCCAGCAGCTCGACCAGGACAGGGTCGGCTGGGGCCAACGTCCTGACTTTC. As protein: CASSSTRTGSAGANVLTF.

The rearrangement joins TRBV15 to TRBJ2-5, with TRBD1 as a possible D gene (6 bases). The J call may be mistaken, given a closer DNA end match to TRBJ2-7. CDR1 LNHNV and CDR2 YYDKDF come from the germline V gene (reference sequence). The CDR3 is made up of 14 amino acids. For the CDR3, the DNA is TGTGCCACCAGCAGGCAGGGGTTCCACTACGAGCAGTACTTC. As protein: CATSRQGFHYEQYF.

The chain recombines TRBV5-4 with TRBJ2-3; tentatively, D is TRBD1 or TRBD2 (7 bases each). This CDR3 comprises 15 residues. V lost 6 bases to trimming and J lost 2 bases, with 16 bases between them. Germline CDR1 and CDR2: SGHNT and YYREEE (reference sequence). CDR3 in DNA: TGTGCCAGCATCAGGGGGGGTTCCCCCACAGATACGCAGTATTTT. Amino acids: CASIRGGSPTDTQYF.

About this clone itself: The junction does not match germline at one end; this may be a read error. The chain is built from TRBV7-8 and TRBJ2-7; maybe TRBD2 (5 bases). Germline loops: CDR1 SGHVS, CDR2 FQNEAQ. CDR3 length: 16 residues. This CDR3 reads CAGSFSPLALSYEQYF. The CDR3 nucleotides read TGTGCCGGCAGCTTCTCACCCCTAGCTCTCTCCTACGAGCAGTACTTC.

This chain links TRBV19 with TRBJ2-1, with TRBD2 matching over 8 bases. The germline V gene has CDR1 LNHDA and CDR2 SQIVND (reference sequence). CDR3 length: 16 residues. With 3 bases clipped from V and 2 bases from J, the junction kept 6 bases outside the gene matches. CDR3 protein: CASSILAGSTYNEQFF. The CDR3 coding sequence is TGTGCCAGTAGTATCTTAGCGGGGTCCACCTACAATGAGCAGTTCTTC.

This clone was observed once. Its ends do not fully match the called genes, so a read error is possible. The chain links TRBV7-8 to TRBJ2-1; 11 positions agree with TRBD2. Germline-derived CDR1 and CDR2 are SGHVS and FQNEAQ. The CDR3 spans 12 residues. The CDR3 loop is CASSLAGGEQFF. Here the CDR3 DNA reads TGTGCCAGCAGCCTAGCGGGGGGAGAGCAGTTCTTC.

This clone was seen just once. The rearrangement links TRBV7-9 to TRBJ2-7, with TRBD2 matching 10 bases. This CDR3 region has 15 residues. The V gene end was trimmed by 1 base and the J gene end by 7 bases; junction bases not matched to a gene: 7. CDR1 and CDR2 from the germline V gene are SEHNR and FQNEAQ (reference sequence). The CDR3 coding sequence is TGTGCCAGCAGCTTAGAGCTAGCGGGGGCACGGGAGCAGTACTTC. This gives the protein CASSLELAGAREQYF.

This chain connects TRBV11-2 to TRBJ2-5; D may correspond to TRBD1 or TRBD2 (6 bases each). Trimming shortened V by 2 bases and J by 5 bases, and 15 bases separated the two germline ends. Germline values: CDR1 SGHAT, CDR2 FQNNGV. The CDR3 contains 15 residues. CDR3 coding DNA: TGTGCCAGCAGCTTACTGATGGGGGCGGGGGAGACCCAGTACTTC. Protein product: CASSLLMGAGETQYF.

The chain carries TRBV15 and TRBJ1-1; maybe TRBD1 (6 bases). V was clipped by 5 bases and J by 1 base, with 11 bases between them. CDR1 is LNHNV and CDR2 is YYDKDF in the germline V gene (reference sequence). The CDR3 is made up of 14 amino acids. The CDR3 here is CATSDTGTNTEAFF. The CDR3 nucleotides are TGTGCCACCAGCGATACAGGGACGAACACTGAAGCTTTCTTT.

This chain connects TRBV4-1 to TRBJ2-3, with D maybe TRBD2 (7 bases). Per germline, CDR1 MGHRA and CDR2 YSYEKL. V lost 4 bases, J lost 0 bases, and 17 bases lay in between. This CDR3 contains 17 residues. CDR3 amino acids: CASSPHEGGVSTDTQYF. The CDR3 DNA follows: TGCGCCAGCAGCCCTCACGAGGGGGGGGTTAGCACAGATACGCAGTATTTT.

The V and J genes are TRBV27 and TRBJ1-1; D call uncertain. Trimming took off 3 bases at V and 8 bases at J, with 16 bases between the two ends. This CDR3 contains 14 residues. Per germline, CDR1 MNHEY and CDR2 SMNVEV (reference sequence). CDR3 DNA sequence: TGTGCCAGCAGTTTCCTCCCCGTGGGTTCCGAAGCTTTCTTT. Protein sequence: CASSFLPVGSEAFF.

This chain connects TRBV6-5 to TRBJ2-6; no clear D. The V gene's germline CDR1 is MNHEY and CDR2 SVGAGI. Trimming left V 5 bases short and J 1 base short, with 6 bases between. CDR3 length: 14 residues. The CDR3 sequence is CASSLKSGANVLTF. The CDR3 region has the DNA TGTGCCAGCAGTCTGAAATCTGGGGCCAACGTCCTGACTTTC.

The chain has TRBV18 and TRBJ2-7, with TRBD2 matching 13 bases. J gave up 13 bases and V 5 bases, and 14 bases lay outside the gene matches. Germline CDR1 and CDR2: KGHSH and LQKENI. The CDR3 has 15 residues. The CDR3 is CASSAEGLAGKGIYF. CDR3 nucleotides: TGTGCCAGCTCAGCCGAGGGACTAGCGGGGAAAGGAATTTACTTC. Full variable domain (missing parts from reference TRBV18 and TRBJ2-7): NAGVMQNPRHLVRRRGQEARLRCSPMKGHSHVYWYRQLPEEGLKFMVYLQKENIIDESGMPKERFSAEFPKEGPSILRIQQVVRGDSAAYFCASSAEGLAGKGIYFGPGTRLTVT.